This T cell receptor beta chain was captured in a study of blood T cell repertoires in COVID-19. The germline V gene has CDR1 SNHLY and CDR2 FYNNEI. The CDR3 is 19 amino acids. Losses at the gene ends were 7 bases for V and 6 bases for J; bases not matched to a gene: 16. TCRdb keeps only in-frame clones here, not all; method: immunoSEQ multiplex PCR. The sample yields about 320,000 clones, about 89% seen once. The sample taken for sequencing was peripheral blood. J is TRBJ2-2 and V is TRBV2; 14 positions agree with TRBD2. This TCR came from a young man who had recovered from COVID-19. The CDR3 region has the DNA TGTGCCAGCAACGCGGGACTAGCGGGAGCCGGGCGAAACGCCGGGGAGCTGTTTTTT. Its protein product is CASNAGLAGAGRNAGELFF.